The rows below give T cell receptor beta chains drawn from one sample of a study of cytomegalovirus exposure and HLA in healthy donors. Measured with immunoSEQ multiplex PCR; TCRdb has only the in-frame clones, and not every one. The sample yields under 170,000 clones, 79% seen once. Specimen: PBMCs. The receptors stem from a human donor in good health. Each CDR3 is given with its conserved first and last residue. A D gene is named only where the DNA matches it firmly. Some rows mark clone size as missing; the rest say once, few, many or name a class of expanded clone.

d_gene: TRBD1; abundance: -; v_gene: TRBV2; j_gene: TRBJ1-5; CDR3aa: CASSALAGGYQPQHF; CDR3nt: TGTGCCAGCAGTGCCCTCGCAGGGGGTTATCAGCCCCAGCATTTT
d_gene: TRBD1; abundance: -; v_gene: TRBV19; j_gene: TRBJ1-5; CDR3aa: CASSQSTGVYQPQHF; CDR3nt: TGTGCCAGTAGTCAGTCAACAGGGGTATATCAGCCCCAGCATTTT
d_gene: TRBD2; abundance: -; v_gene: TRBV7-2; j_gene: TRBJ2-4; CDR3aa: CASSLLQLAGPAKNIQYF; CDR3nt: TGTGCCAGCAGCTTACTCCAGCTAGCGGGACCAGCCAAAAACATTCAGTACTTC
d_gene: TRBD2; abundance: -; v_gene: TRBV4-1; j_gene: TRBJ2-1; CDR3aa: CASSQPYGGLADYNEQFF; CDR3nt: TGCGCCAGCAGCCAACCCTACGGGGGACTAGCGGATTACAATGAGCAGTTCTTC
d_gene: TRBD2; abundance: -; v_gene: TRBV27; j_gene: TRBJ2-3; CDR3aa: CASTPQTSGGAEDTQYF; CDR3nt: TGTGCCAGCACCCCCCAAACTAGCGGGGGGGCCGAAGATACGCAGTATTTT
d_gene: TRBD2; abundance: once; v_gene: TRBV6-5; j_gene: TRBJ2-1; CDR3aa: CASSPSGVSYNEQFF; CDR3nt: TGTGCCAGCAGTCCCAGCGGGGTGAGCTACAATGAGCAGTTCTTC
d_gene: TRBD2; abundance: -; v_gene: TRBV5-6; j_gene: TRBJ2-5; CDR3aa: CASSWGTSGRARETQYF; CDR3nt: TGTGCCAGCAGCTGGGGGACTAGCGGGAGGGCCAGGGAGACCCAGTACTTC
d_gene: -; abundance: once; v_gene: TRBV19; j_gene: TRBJ1-6; CDR3aa: CASAVTRSTGYNSPLHF; CDR3nt: TGTGCCAGTGCCGTTACTAGATCGACTGGGTATAATTCACCCCTCCACTTT
d_gene: -; abundance: -; v_gene: TRBV5-6; j_gene: TRBJ1-1; CDR3aa: CASSFGGAQGPEAFF; CDR3nt: TGTGCCAGCAGCTTTGGGGGTGCACAGGGACCTGAAGCTTTCTTT
d_gene: -; abundance: -; v_gene: TRBV30; j_gene: TRBJ2-3; CDR3aa: CAWSVRWVAGGQTDTQYF; CDR3nt: TGTGCCTGGAGTGTACGTTGGGTTGCGGGGGGACAGACAGATACGCAGTATTTT
d_gene: -; abundance: -; v_gene: TRBV20-1; j_gene: TRBJ1-1; CDR3aa: CSASLRVGAFF; CDR3nt: TGCAGTGCTAGCCTCAGGGTTGGAGCTTTCTTT
d_gene: -; abundance: -; v_gene: TRBV9; j_gene: TRBJ2-3; CDR3aa: CASSVELWGGNGDTQYF; CDR3nt: TGTGCCAGCAGCGTAGAATTATGGGGGGGCAACGGTGATACGCAGTATTTT
d_gene: -; abundance: -; v_gene: TRBV5-1; j_gene: TRBJ2-2; CDR3aa: CASSQLQGPTGELFF; CDR3nt: TGCGCCAGCAGCCAGTTACAGGGCCCCACCGGGGAGCTGTTTTTT
d_gene: TRBD2; abundance: -; v_gene: TRBV28; j_gene: TRBJ2-7; CDR3aa: CASSFPGLPSEQYF; CDR3nt: TGTGCCAGCAGTTTTCCGGGACTACCGTCAGAGCAGTACTTC
d_gene: TRBD2; abundance: -; v_gene: TRBV2; j_gene: TRBJ2-1; CDR3aa: CASRGMERGQQFF; CDR3nt: TGTGCCAGCAGGGGTATGGAGCGGGGCCAGCAGTTCTTC
d_gene: -; abundance: -; v_gene: TRBV7-2; j_gene: TRBJ2-3; CDR3aa: CASSLLSGGGPDTQYF; CDR3nt: TGTGCCAGCAGTTTACTCTCGGGAGGGGGCCCAGATACGCAGTATTTT
d_gene: -; abundance: few; v_gene: TRBV5-4; j_gene: TRBJ2-3; CDR3aa: CASSFLGGVEDTQYF; CDR3nt: TGTGCCAGCAGCTTCTTGGGCGGGGTGGAGGATACGCAGTATTTT
d_gene: -; abundance: -; v_gene: TRBV7-2; j_gene: TRBJ2-2; CDR3aa: CASSPQRTGELFF; CDR3nt: TGTGCCAGCAGCCCTCAACGGACCGGGGAGCTGTTTTTT
d_gene: -; abundance: -; v_gene: TRBV15; j_gene: TRBJ1-5; CDR3aa: CATSSRTGQRNQPQHF; CDR3nt: TGTGCCACCAGCTCCCGTACTGGACAGCGCAATCAGCCCCAGCATTTT
d_gene: -; abundance: -; v_gene: TRBV7-2; j_gene: TRBJ2-5; CDR3aa: CASSPPGIGGQETQYF; CDR3nt: TGTGCCAGCAGCCCCCCGGGCATAGGGGGCCAAGAGACCCAGTACTTC
d_gene: TRBD2; abundance: -; v_gene: TRBV9; j_gene: TRBJ2-7; CDR3aa: CASSVGGTSGAYEQYF; CDR3nt: TGTGCCAGCAGCGTAGGTGGGACTAGCGGGGCCTACGAGCAGTACTTC
d_gene: -; abundance: -; v_gene: TRBV6-1; j_gene: TRBJ1-3; CDR3aa: CASQPGSGNTIYF; CDR3nt: TGTGCCAGCCAGCCGGGCTCTGGAAACACCATATATTTT
d_gene: TRBD2; abundance: once; v_gene: TRBV11-2; j_gene: TRBJ2-1; CDR3aa: CASSFSGRAVNEQFF; CDR3nt: TGTGCCAGCAGCTTTTCCGGGAGGGCGGTGAATGAGCAGTTCTTC
d_gene: -; abundance: -; v_gene: TRBV7-6; j_gene: TRBJ2-7; CDR3aa: CASSLTDRTYEQYF; CDR3nt: TGTGCCAGCAGCCTTACCGACAGGACCTACGAGCAGTACTTC
d_gene: TRBD1; abundance: -; v_gene: TRBV7-9; j_gene: TRBJ1-2; CDR3aa: CASSLRGQNYGYTF; CDR3nt: TGTGCCAGCAGCTTAAGGGGACAGAACTATGGCTACACCTTC
d_gene: TRBD1; abundance: few; v_gene: TRBV30; j_gene: TRBJ1-3; CDR3aa: CACQKTGGVSGNTIYF; CDR3nt: TGTGCCTGCCAAAAGACAGGGGGCGTTAGTGGAAACACCATATATTTT
d_gene: TRBD2; abundance: -; v_gene: TRBV7-9; j_gene: TRBJ2-1; CDR3aa: CASSLAAGLAVNEQFF; CDR3nt: TGTGCCAGCAGCTTAGCGGCGGGACTAGCGGTCAATGAGCAGTTCTTC
d_gene: TRBD1; abundance: -; v_gene: TRBV27; j_gene: TRBJ1-2; CDR3aa: CASTPRQGPAYGYTF; CDR3nt: TGTGCCAGCACCCCCCGACAGGGGCCGGCCTATGGCTACACCTTC
d_gene: TRBD2; abundance: -; v_gene: TRBV10-1; j_gene: TRBJ2-1; CDR3aa: CASTPGPGGAPDEQFF; CDR3nt: TGCGCCAGCACCCCCGGTCCCGGGGGGGCCCCCGATGAGCAGTTCTTC
d_gene: -; abundance: -; v_gene: TRBV6-5; j_gene: TRBJ1-1; CDR3aa: CASIPRWTEAFF; CDR3nt: TGTGCCAGCATACCGAGGTGGACTGAAGCTTTCTTT
d_gene: -; abundance: -; v_gene: TRBV7-8; j_gene: TRBJ2-3; CDR3aa: CASSFHRLVDTQYF; CDR3nt: TGTGCCAGCAGCTTCCACCGACTGGTAGATACGCAGTATTTT
d_gene: -; abundance: -; v_gene: TRBV5-6; j_gene: TRBJ1-6; CDR3aa: CASSLFVSSYNSPLHF; CDR3nt: TGTGCCAGCAGCCTGTTCGTTAGCTCCTATAATTCACCCCTCCACTTT
d_gene: -; abundance: -; v_gene: TRBV5-4; j_gene: TRBJ2-1; CDR3aa: CASSPTGGPSSYNEQFF; CDR3nt: TGTGCCAGCAGTCCGACAGGCGGACCTAGCTCCTACAATGAGCAGTTCTTC
d_gene: TRBD1; abundance: -; v_gene: TRBV25-1; j_gene: TRBJ2-3; CDR3aa: CASSKTGVGTDTQYF; CDR3nt: TGTGCCAGCAGTAAGACAGGGGTGGGCACAGATACGCAGTATTTT
d_gene: -; abundance: once; v_gene: TRBV5-6; j_gene: TRBJ1-3; CDR3aa: CASSFTGTGNTIYF; CDR3nt: TGTGCCAGCAGCTTCACCGGGACTGGAAACACCATATATTTT
d_gene: -; abundance: -; v_gene: TRBV29-1; j_gene: TRBJ1-2; CDR3aa: CSVAEAGYTF; CDR3nt: TGCAGCGTTGCAGAAGCGGGCTACACCTTC
d_gene: TRBD1; abundance: few; v_gene: TRBV29-1; j_gene: TRBJ1-1; CDR3aa: CSAAGGETEAFF; CDR3nt: TGCAGCGCTGCAGGGGGAGAAACTGAAGCTTTCTTT
d_gene: -; abundance: -; v_gene: TRBV4-1; j_gene: TRBJ2-3; CDR3aa: CASSQDLIVPTDTQYF; CDR3nt: TGCGCCAGCAGCCAAGATCTAATCGTTCCGACAGATACGCAGTATTTT
d_gene: TRBD2; abundance: once; v_gene: TRBV7-3; j_gene: TRBJ2-1; CDR3aa: CASSPGLASNEQFF; CDR3nt: TGTGCCAGCAGCCCGGGACTAGCTAGCAATGAGCAGTTCTTC
d_gene: -; abundance: -; v_gene: TRBV30; j_gene: TRBJ1-4; CDR3aa: CAWSVDPPIGVETNEKLFF; CDR3nt: TGTGCCTGGAGTGTCGACCCCCCGATAGGAGTAGAGACTAATGAAAAACTGTTTTTT